This T cell receptor beta chain was retrieved from a study of blood T cell repertoires in COVID-19. Study-level information: Acute-phase and convalescent COVID-19 samples originated in the United States, Italy and Spain. PBMCs, B-cell-depleted T cells, or T cells provided the cDNA or gDNA that made up the material.

Participants reported their clinical history, and cohort assignment relied on those reports. Authors' processing steps: Nucleated cell number was recorded as an estimate derived from reference gene primer amplification. The data were produced by immunoSEQ multiplex PCR, yet TCRdb's version contains in-frame clones alone and is incomplete. D and trimming were read from the DNA, whereas the V and J calls and clone size are those reported in that table. The table has some 150,000 clones, less than 90% seen once. This clone was found once. Material: PBMCs or T cells enriched from blood (not recorded which). This sequence originates from a woman aged 45-59 years who had been exposed to COVID-19.

The CDR3 loop is CASSYRGETQYF. CDR3 coding DNA: TGTGCCAGCAGTTATCGCGGTGAGACCCAGTACTTC. This sequence joins TRBV6-6 and TRBJ2-5; no reliable D call. The CDR3 has 12 amino acids. The ends were cut back, 3 bases at V and 5 bases at J, with 7 bases in the middle. The germline gives CDR1 MNHNY, CDR2 SVGAGI (reference sequence).